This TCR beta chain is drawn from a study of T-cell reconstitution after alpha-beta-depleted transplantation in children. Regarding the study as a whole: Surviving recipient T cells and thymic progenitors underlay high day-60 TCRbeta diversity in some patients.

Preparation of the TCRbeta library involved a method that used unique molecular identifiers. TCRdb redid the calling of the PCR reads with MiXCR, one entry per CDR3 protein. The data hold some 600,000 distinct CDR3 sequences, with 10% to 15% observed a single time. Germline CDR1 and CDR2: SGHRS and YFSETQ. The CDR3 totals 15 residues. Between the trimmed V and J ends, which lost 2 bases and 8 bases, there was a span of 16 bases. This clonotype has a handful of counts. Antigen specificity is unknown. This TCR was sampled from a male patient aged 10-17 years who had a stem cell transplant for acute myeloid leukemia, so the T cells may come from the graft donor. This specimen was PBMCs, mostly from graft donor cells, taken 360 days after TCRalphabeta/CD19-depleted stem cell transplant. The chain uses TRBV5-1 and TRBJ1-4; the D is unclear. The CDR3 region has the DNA TGCGCCAGCAGCTTCCAAGGCGGGAACCGGGAAAAACTGTTTTTT. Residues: CASSFQGGNREKLFF.